A single sample gave rise to the 23 T cell receptor beta chains below, sequenced in a study of regulatory T cells in long-lasting Graves disease. Time point defined: newly diagnosed GD, antithyroid drugs for less than 3 months. TCR sequences were obtained from RNA taken from PBMCs. CDR3-region Arm-PCR and iRepertoire HTBI primers produced the TCR beta libraries. Using its own MiXCR run on the multiplex PCR reads, TCRdb lists one record per CDR3 protein. The repertoire includes roughly 500,000 distinct CDR3 sequences, roughly 14% of them detected once, and 10% sits in the top ten. The same specimen was also included in a second study, on T cells in Graves' hyperthyroidism and ophthalmopathy.

This specimen consisted of peripheral blood mononuclear cells (PBMCs), obtained at new diagnosis, from a patient treated with antithyroid drugs. These receptors all come from a man aged 25-40 years with Graves disease.

CDR3 residues: CASSEGAGLSYEQYF. The CDR3 nucleotides are TGTGCCAGCAGCGAGGGTGCGGGTCTCTCCTACGAGCAGTACTTC. The chain is built from TRBV9 and TRBJ2-7, with D possibly TRBD2 on 5 matching bases. V lost 3 bases and J lost 0, with 13 bases in between. Per germline, CDR1 SGDLS and CDR2 YYNGEE. This CDR3 has 15 amino acids.

The table lists this clonotype with many counts. V is TRBV6-1 and J is TRBJ1-1; D gene ambiguous. Germline assignment: CDR1 MNHNS and CDR2 SASEGT. V was trimmed by 10 bases and J by 10 bases, leaving 19 bases between them. CDR3 length: 12 residues. This chain's CDR3 is CAMGAGLERAFF. The CDR3 region has the DNA TGTGCCATGGGAGCGGGTCTAGAAAGAGCTTTCTTT.

V gene TRBV7-2 combines with J gene TRBJ2-7; TRBD2 matches at 8 bases. The CDR3 runs 13 residues. Germline CDR1 is SGHTA and CDR2 is FQGNSA. V lost 4 bases and J lost 5; bases outside the gene matches: 4. DNA of the CDR3: TGTGCCAGCAGCTCGGGGACTAGTAACGAGCAGTACTTC. This translates into CASSSGTSNEQYF.

This clonotype has ten or more counts. The rearrangement joins TRBV13 to TRBJ2-7; D may be TRBD2 (6 bases). This CDR3 contains 16 residues. V lost 2 bases and J 0 bases, leaving 14 bases between the germline ends. Germline CDR1 PRHDT, CDR2 FYEKMQ (reference sequence). DNA of the CDR3: TGTGCCAGCAGCTTAAGGTCGGGGAGGAGCTCCTACGAGCAGTACTTC. As protein: CASSLRSGRSSYEQYF.

This rearrangement joins TRBV6-1 to TRBJ1-1, with D hard to call. The CDR3 spans 13 residues. Trimming left V 7 bases short and J 1 base short, with 10 bases between. Germline CDR1 MNHNS, CDR2 SASEGT. CDR3 coding DNA: TGTGCCAGCACCCTGACGCCGAACACTGAAGCTTTCTTT. Amino acid sequence: CASTLTPNTEAFF.

This clonotype showed up many times. V and J are TRBV20-1 and TRBJ2-7; D is possibly TRBD1 (5 bases). V lost 3 bases and J 1 base, leaving 10 bases between the germline ends. The CDR3 covers 13 residues. Germline V lookup: CDR1 DFQATT, CDR2 SNEGSKA (reference sequence). CDR3 sequence reads: CSASKQDSYEQYF. CDR3 bases: TGCAGTGCTAGTAAACAGGATTCCTACGAGCAGTACTTC.

This clonotype was counted ten times or more. V is TRBV6-1 and J is TRBJ2-7, with 11 bases fitting TRBD2. This CDR3 spans 16 amino acids. CDR1 and CDR2 from the germline V gene are MNHNS and SASEGT. J lost 4 bases, V lost 1 base, and 6 bases had no gene match. The chain's CDR3 is CASSEGFGTSGYEQYF. The CDR3 DNA follows: TGTGCCAGCAGTGAAGGGTTCGGGACTAGCGGATACGAGCAGTACTTC.

In this sample, this clonotype turned up many times. The J gene is TRBJ1-1, the V gene TRBV6-5, with 8 bases lining up with TRBD1. Germline loops: CDR1 MNHEY, CDR2 SVGAGI. The CDR3 is made up of 15 amino acids. With V trimmed by 4 bases and J by 1 base, 5 bases remained unmatched. The CDR3 protein is CASSWSGTGNTEAFF. The CDR3 DNA reads as TGTGCCAGCAGTTGGTCCGGGACAGGGAACACTGAAGCTTTCTTT.

This clonotype was recorded many times. This chain links TRBV30 with TRBJ2-1, with TRBD2 matching 7 bases. This CDR3 region has 16 residues. The V gene's germline CDR1 is GTSNPN and CDR2 SVGIG (reference sequence). The V gene end was trimmed by 0 bases and the J gene end by 0 bases; junction bases not matched to a gene: 5. The CDR3 nucleotides are TGTGCCTGGAGTGTCTGGACTAGTTCCTCCTACAATGAGCAGTTCTTC. Amino acids: CAWSVWTSSSYNEQFF. The whole variable domain, remainder taken from reference TRBV30 and TRBJ2-1, is SQTIHQWPATLVQPVGSPLSLECTVEGTSNPNLYWYRQAAGRGLQLLFYSVGIGQISSEVPQNLSASRPQDRQFILSSKKLLLSDSGFYLCAWSVWTSSSYNEQFFGPGTRLTVL.

This clonotype was recorded a few times. The rearrangement uses TRBV27 and TRBJ1-2; possible D gene TRBD1, 6 bases. CDR1 MNHEY and CDR2 SMNVEV come from the germline V gene (reference sequence). This CDR3 is built from 17 residues. V was clipped by 1 base and J by 0 bases, with 15 bases between them. CDR3 sequence reads: CASSLFPGAAANYGYTF. In DNA, the CDR3 is TGTGCCAGCAGTTTATTTCCAGGGGCGGCCGCTAACTATGGCTACACCTTC.

A remark on this clonotype: A much larger clone lies one base from this, so it may be a read error. The rearrangement links TRBV7-9 to TRBJ2-1; maybe TRBD2 (5 bases). Germline V CDR1 and CDR2: SEHNR, FQNEAQ (reference sequence). The CDR3 has 13 amino acids. The CDR3 region is CASRLALDNEQFF. The CDR3 DNA reads as TGTGCCAGCAGATTAGCGTTAGACAATGAGCAGTTCTTC.

In this sample, this clonotype turned up a few times. The CDR3 nucleotides are TGTGCCAGCAGCTTAAAGTCCCCGCTAGCGGACTCCTACGAGCAGTACTTC. Protein product: CASSLKSPLADSYEQYF. The V call is TRBV7-9, the J call TRBJ2-7; 7 positions match TRBD2. CDR1 and CDR2 (germline): SEHNR, FQNEAQ (reference sequence). The CDR3 spans 17 residues. J lost 0 bases, V lost 2 bases, and 10 bases had no gene match.

With respect to this clonotype: A much larger clone lies a single base off, so this may be a read error. The CDR3 bases are TGTGCCGGCAGTGAAGAGAACTATGGCTACACCTTC. This encodes CAGSEENYGYTF. The chain uses TRBV2 and TRBJ1-2; D gene uncertain. The CDR3 runs 12 residues. Germline V lookup: CDR1 SNHLY, CDR2 FYNNEI.

This clonotype has at least ten counts. The chain is built from TRBV27 and TRBJ1-2; 7 bases align to TRBD1. Germline CDR1 and CDR2: MNHEY and SMNVEV (reference sequence). This CDR3 comprises 17 residues. With V trimmed by 3 bases and J by 1 base, 11 bases remained unmatched. The DNA for the CDR3 is TGTGCCAGCAGTTTTGGATTAGGGGGCCCCCTTAACTATGGCTACACCTTC. Its translation: CASSFGLGGPLNYGYTF.

This clonotype showed up many times. The chain is built from TRBV7-8 and TRBJ2-1; 7 positions agree with TRBD2. Losses at the gene ends were 5 bases for V and 8 bases for J; bases not matched to a gene: 15. CDR3 size: 16 residues. Germline CDR1 and CDR2: SGHVS and FQNEAQ. The CDR3 nucleotides are TGTGCCAGCAGCCCACGGACTAGTTTGAGGTTGTATGAGCAGTTCTTC. Translation: CASSPRTSLRLYEQFF.

In this sample, this clonotype turned up many times. V gene TRBV27 combines with J gene TRBJ2-3; 14 nucleotides align to TRBD2. The germline V gene has CDR1 MNHEY and CDR2 SMNVEV (reference sequence). This CDR3 is built from 19 residues. V shed 7 bases, J shed 8 bases, and the junction held 20 bases outside the gene matches. This CDR3 reads CASTITGTGGLAGVGTQYF. The CDR3 DNA sequence: TGTGCCAGCACCATCACCGGGACAGGGGGACTAGCGGGAGTGGGTACGCAGTATTTT.

This clonotype was detected only a few times. This rearrangement joins TRBV19 to TRBJ1-1; TRBD1 matches at 7 bases. CDR3 length: 15 amino acids. Germline loops: CDR1 LNHDA, CDR2 SQIVND (reference sequence). V shed 4 bases and J 6 bases; nucleotides not matched to a gene: 11. In DNA form, the CDR3 reads TGTGCCAGTAGTAATGGGGCAGGGGGTAACGCTGAAGCTTTCTTT. As protein: CASSNGAGGNAEAFF.

This clonotype was seen a handful of times. This rearrangement joins TRBV25-1 to TRBJ2-4; no reliable D call. This CDR3 region has 17 residues. Germline loops: CDR1 MGHDK, CDR2 SYGVNS. The V end lost 4 bases, the J end lost 4 bases, and 20 bases lay between the germline ends. The CDR3 protein is CASSVVGRPTHKNIQYF. Written as DNA, the CDR3 is TGTGCCAGCAGTGTGGTAGGGCGCCCGACCCATAAAAACATTCAGTACTTC.

The V gene is TRBV24-1, the J gene TRBJ2-1; D call uncertain. This CDR3 contains 14 residues. CDR1 is KGHDR and CDR2 is SFDVKD in the germline V gene. The V gene lost 5 bases and the J gene lost 4 bases, with 11 bases spanning the gap. Here the CDR3 DNA reads TGTGCCACCAGTGCGGCAGACGAATACAATGAGCAGTTCTTC. This gives the protein CATSAADEYNEQFF.

The count of this clonotype is one. The V and J genes are TRBV11-3 and TRBJ2-1; a weak D match, TRBD1 (5 bases). V lost 8 bases and J 4 bases, leaving 18 bases between the germline ends. The CDR3 consists of 15 residues. Germline values: CDR1 SGHNT, CDR2 YENEEA. The CDR3 loop reads CASGQGGPTYNEQFF. CDR3 coding DNA: TGTGCCAGCGGCCAGGGTGGGCCTACATACAATGAGCAGTTCTTC.

In this sample, this clonotype turned up many times. The chain links TRBV6-2 or TRBV6-3 to TRBJ2-1; the match to TRBD2 covers 8 bases. Germline assignment: CDR1 MNHEY and CDR2 SVGEGT. This CDR3 has 16 amino acids. V dropped 0 bases and J dropped 9; count of bases not matched to a gene: 10. CDR3 residues: CASSYSGPHREGEQFF. CDR3 coding DNA: TGTGCCAGCAGTTACTCGGGGCCTCACCGGGAGGGTGAGCAGTTCTTC.

The rearrangement uses TRBV20-1 and TRBJ1-5; TRBD1 might be the D (6 bases). The CDR3 runs 15 residues. With 0 bases removed from V and 1 base from J, the gap between germline ends came to 10 bases. Germline V gene sequence: CDR1 DFQATT, CDR2 SNEGSKA (reference sequence). CDR3: CSARERTGSNQPQHF. CDR3 nucleotides: TGCAGTGCTAGAGAGAGAACAGGGAGCAATCAGCCCCAGCATTTT.

This clonotype was observed a single time. CDR3 coding DNA: TGTGCCAGCAGTGAAGGGGTGTCTAGCGGGGGCTACGAGCAGTACTTC. It encodes CASSEGVSSGGYEQYF. The genes are TRBV6-2 or TRBV6-3 and TRBJ2-7, with 10 bases fitting TRBD2. The CDR3 is 16 residues long. Germline values: CDR1 MNHEY, CDR2 SVGEGT. With V trimmed by 5 bases and J by 3 bases, 10 bases remained unmatched.